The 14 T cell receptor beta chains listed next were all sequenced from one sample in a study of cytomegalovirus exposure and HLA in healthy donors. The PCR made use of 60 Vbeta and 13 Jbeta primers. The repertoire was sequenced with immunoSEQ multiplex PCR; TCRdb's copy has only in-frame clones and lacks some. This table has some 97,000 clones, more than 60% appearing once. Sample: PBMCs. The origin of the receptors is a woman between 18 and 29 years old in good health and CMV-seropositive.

Written as DNA, the CDR3 is TGTGCCAGTAGTGCAGGGGCAACTAATGAAAAACTGTTTTTT. Its protein product is CASSAGATNEKLFF. V usage is TRBV19 and J usage is TRBJ1-4, with D possibly TRBD1 on 6 matching bases. The CDR3 has 14 residues. Looked up from germline, CDR1 is LNHDA and CDR2 is SQIVND (reference sequence). The V end was cut by 5 bases, the J end by 0 bases, with 7 bases between. Based on the CDR3 plus reference TRBV19 and TRBJ1-4, the full variable domain is DGGITQSPKYLFRKEGQNVTLSCEQNLNHDAMYWYRQDPGQGLRLIYYSQIVNDFQKGDIAEGYSVSREKKESFPLTVTSAQKNPTAFYLCASSAGATNEKLFFGSGTQLSVL.

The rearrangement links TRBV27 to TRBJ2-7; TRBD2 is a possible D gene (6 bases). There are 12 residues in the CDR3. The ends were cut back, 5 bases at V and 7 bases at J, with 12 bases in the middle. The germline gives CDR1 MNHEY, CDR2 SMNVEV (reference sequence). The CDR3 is CASSVAAGEQYF. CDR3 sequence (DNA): TGTGCCAGCAGTGTAGCGGCGGGGGAGCAGTACTTC.

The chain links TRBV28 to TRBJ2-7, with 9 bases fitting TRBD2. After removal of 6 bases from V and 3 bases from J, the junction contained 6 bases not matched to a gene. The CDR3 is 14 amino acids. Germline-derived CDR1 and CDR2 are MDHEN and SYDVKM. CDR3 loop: CASRDSGRGYEQYF. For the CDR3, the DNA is TGTGCCAGCAGGGATAGCGGGAGAGGCTACGAGCAGTACTTC. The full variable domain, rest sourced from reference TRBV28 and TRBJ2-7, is DVKVTQSSRYLVKRTGEKVFLECVQDMDHENMFWYRQDPGLGLRLIYFSYDVKMKEKGDIPEGYSVSREKKERFSLILESASTNQTSMYLCASRDSGRGYEQYFGPGTRLTVT.

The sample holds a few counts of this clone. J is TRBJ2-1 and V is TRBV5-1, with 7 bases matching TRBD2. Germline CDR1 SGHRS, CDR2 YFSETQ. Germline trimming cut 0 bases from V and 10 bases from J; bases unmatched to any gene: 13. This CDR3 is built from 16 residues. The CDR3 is CASSLGNSGPTREQFF. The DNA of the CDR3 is TGCGCCAGCAGCTTGGGTAATAGCGGGCCTACGAGAGAGCAGTTCTTC.

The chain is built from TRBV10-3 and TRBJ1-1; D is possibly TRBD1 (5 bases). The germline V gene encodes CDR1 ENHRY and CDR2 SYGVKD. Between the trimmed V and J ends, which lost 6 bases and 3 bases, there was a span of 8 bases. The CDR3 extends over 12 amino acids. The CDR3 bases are TGTGCCATCAGGGGAGGGGACACTGAAGCTTTCTTT. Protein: CAIRGGDTEAFF.

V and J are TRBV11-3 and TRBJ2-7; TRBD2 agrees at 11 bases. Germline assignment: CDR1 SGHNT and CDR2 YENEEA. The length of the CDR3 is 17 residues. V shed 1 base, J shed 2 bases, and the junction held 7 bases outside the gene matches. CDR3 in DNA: TGTGCCAGCAGCTTAGGTGGTCTAGCGGGAGGAGCCTACGAGCAGTACTTC. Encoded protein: CASSLGGLAGGAYEQYF.

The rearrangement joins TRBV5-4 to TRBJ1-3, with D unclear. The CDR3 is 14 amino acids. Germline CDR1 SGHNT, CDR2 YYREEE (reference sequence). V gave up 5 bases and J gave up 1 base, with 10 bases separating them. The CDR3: CASRTDISGNTIYF. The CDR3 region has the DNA TGTGCCAGCAGGACCGACATTTCTGGAAACACCATATATTTT.

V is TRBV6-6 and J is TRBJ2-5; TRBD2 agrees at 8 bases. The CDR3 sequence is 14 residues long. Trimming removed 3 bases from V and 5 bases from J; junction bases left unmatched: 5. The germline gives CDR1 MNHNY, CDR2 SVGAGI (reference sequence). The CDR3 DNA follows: TGTGCCAGCAGTTATGGAGCGGGAGTGGAGACCCAGTACTTC. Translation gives CASSYGAGVETQYF.

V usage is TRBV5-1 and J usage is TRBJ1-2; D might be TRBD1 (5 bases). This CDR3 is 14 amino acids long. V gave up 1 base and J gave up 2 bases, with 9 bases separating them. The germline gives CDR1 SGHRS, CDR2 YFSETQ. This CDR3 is CASSLSRQNYGYTF. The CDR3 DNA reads TGCGCCAGCAGCTTGTCTAGACAGAACTATGGCTACACCTTC.

In nucleotides, the CDR3 is TGTGCCAGCAGTGAGGATTTTTGGGTGCTAGCCCAAGAGACCCAGTACTTC. Encoded protein: CASSEDFWVLAQETQYF. The chain has TRBV2 and TRBJ2-5; maybe TRBD2 (5 bases). The V and J ends lost 3 bases and 1 base respectively, with 18 bases between them. This CDR3 spans 17 amino acids. The germline gives CDR1 SNHLY, CDR2 FYNNEI.

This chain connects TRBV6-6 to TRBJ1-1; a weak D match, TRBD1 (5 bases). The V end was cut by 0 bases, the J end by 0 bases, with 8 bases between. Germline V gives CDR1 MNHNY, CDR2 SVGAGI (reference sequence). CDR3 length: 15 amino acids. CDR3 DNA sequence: TGTGCCAGCAGTTACTCGAGACAGATGAACACTGAAGCTTTCTTT. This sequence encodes CASSYSRQMNTEAFF.

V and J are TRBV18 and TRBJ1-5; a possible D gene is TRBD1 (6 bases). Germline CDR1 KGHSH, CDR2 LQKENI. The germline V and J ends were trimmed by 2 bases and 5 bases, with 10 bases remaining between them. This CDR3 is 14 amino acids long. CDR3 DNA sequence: TGTGCCAGCTCACCAATAGGGGGAGATCAGCCCCAGCATTTT. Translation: CASSPIGGDQPQHF.

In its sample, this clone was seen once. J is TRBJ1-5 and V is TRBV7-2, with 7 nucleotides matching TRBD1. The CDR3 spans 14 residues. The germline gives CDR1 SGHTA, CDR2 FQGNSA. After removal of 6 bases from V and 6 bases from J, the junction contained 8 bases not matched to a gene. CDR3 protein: CASSIQGMGQPQHF. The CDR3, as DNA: TGTGCCAGCAGTATACAGGGGATGGGTCAGCCCCAGCATTTT.

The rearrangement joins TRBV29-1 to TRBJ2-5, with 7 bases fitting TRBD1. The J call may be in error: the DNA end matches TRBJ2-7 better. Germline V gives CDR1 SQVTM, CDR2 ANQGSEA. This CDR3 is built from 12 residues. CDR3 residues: CIPTGPSHEQYF. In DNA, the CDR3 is TGCATTCCGACAGGGCCCTCGCACGAGCAGTACTTC.